This T cell receptor beta chain stems from a study of OX40 agonist ivuxolimab in advanced cancers. V shed 6 bases and J shed 3 bases, with 10 bases lying between them. CDR3 length: 13 residues. Germline CDR1 MNHNY, CDR2 SVGAGI (reference sequence). Sequenced by immunoSEQ multiplex PCR; TCRdb stores in-frame clones only, minus some. This repertoire shows about 91,000 clones, approximately 87% found once; its top ten account for roughly 4%. Autoimmune disease history or systemic immunosuppression barred patients. The sequence was collected from an adult with an advanced solid tumor such as melanoma, head and neck, liver or kidney cancer. This chain links TRBV6-6 with TRBJ2-3; D may match TRBD1 or TRBD2 (5 bases each). The starting material was CD4+ or CD8+ T cells sorted from blood, obtained in a trial of the OX40 agonist ivuxolimab. The CDR3 region is CASRRDATDTQYF. The CDR3 DNA follows: TGTGCCAGCAGACGGGACGCGACAGATACGCAGTATTTT.